This T cell receptor beta chain was sequenced in a study of blood T cell repertoires in COVID-19. Study-wide context: From the United States, Italy and Spain came samples of acute and convalescent COVID-19.

The germline CDR1 and CDR2 sequences are MNHNS and SASEGT. The CDR3 has 20 residues. The V end lost 4 bases, the J end lost 0 bases, and 22 bases lay between the germline ends. The repertoire was sequenced with immunoSEQ multiplex PCR; TCRdb's copy has only in-frame clones and lacks some. The sample yields over 250,000 clones, 80% to 90% seen once. This clone was detected only once. The cohort comprised adults aged roughly 18 to 95 years residing in 20 to 30 US areas. Cohorts were based on clinical histories the participants reported. All recovered Cohort 3 donors got two negative PCRs, got clearance, or saw symptom resolution.

Sequencing used PBMCs or T cells enriched from blood (not recorded which). V gene TRBV6-1 combines with J gene TRBJ2-6, with TRBD2 as a possible D gene (7 bases). This TCR was recovered from a woman aged 25 to 45 who had recovered from COVID-19. In nucleotides, the CDR3 is TGTGCCAGCAGTGCTTTTGGGAGGGGGGCGCCATACTCTGGGGCCAACGTCCTGACTTTC. Translation gives CASSAFGRGAPYSGANVLTF.